Listed here are 9 T cell receptor beta chains from one sample, sequenced in a study of graft-versus-host responses after intestinal transplantation. No antigen has been assigned to these receptors. Profiling relied on immunoSEQ multiplex PCR, and the TCRdb table lists in-frame clones only, not all of them. This sample has about 100,000 clones, with 90% to 95% found just once. Specimen: unstimulated CD8+ T cells sorted from spleen or lymph node cells, collected before intestinal transplant. These receptor sequences come from a human donor who received an intestinal transplant.

The chain uses TRBV2 and TRBJ2-3, with a weak D call TRBD1 (5 bases). V dropped 1 base and J dropped 4 bases, with 12 bases sitting between them. The CDR3 covers 15 residues. Germline assignment: CDR1 SNHLY and CDR2 FYNNEI. CDR3 sequence (DNA): TGTGCCAGCAGTGAAGGTCAGGGTAGACCAGATACGCAGTATTTT. Protein sequence: CASSEGQGRPDTQYF.

Worth noting for this clone: A read error may produce the germline difference seen at one junction end. The chain recombines TRBV5-6 with TRBJ2-3, with 9 positions matching TRBD2. There are 15 residues in the CDR3. Germline V CDR1 and CDR2: SGHDT, YYEEEE. For the CDR3, the DNA is TGTGCCAGCAGTTTGGGACTAGCCCTCACAGATACGCAGTATTTT. Its translation is CASSLGLALTDTQYF.

This chain joins TRBV5-1 and TRBJ2-5, with 7 bases aligning to TRBD1. Trimming removed 1 base from V and 0 bases from J; junction bases left unmatched: 21. The CDR3 consists of 21 residues. Germline V gene lookup returns CDR1 SGHRS and CDR2 YFSETQ. CDR3 residues: CASSLTSRQGFGPYYQETQYF. CDR3 bases: TGCGCCAGCAGCTTGACCTCCCGACAGGGATTCGGTCCATACTACCAAGAGACCCAGTACTTC.

The chain uses TRBV7-9 and TRBJ2-1; the match to TRBD2 covers 7 bases. J gave up 5 bases and V 4 bases, and 5 bases lay outside the gene matches. In germline, CDR1 is SEHNR, CDR2 FQNEAQ (reference sequence). The CDR3 has 14 residues. The CDR3: CASSYTAGNNEQFF. DNA of the CDR3: TGTGCCAGCAGCTATACAGCGGGGAACAATGAGCAGTTCTTC.

V and J are TRBV6-6 and TRBJ1-4; no definite D call. The V end was cut by 11 bases, the J end by 9 bases, with 10 bases between. Germline V lookup: CDR1 MNHNY, CDR2 SVGAGI (reference sequence). This CDR3 comprises 10 residues. The CDR3: CACGIKKLFF. In DNA form, the CDR3 reads TGTGCCTGCGGTATCAAAAAACTGTTTTTT.

V usage is TRBV6-1 and J usage is TRBJ2-1; D is unresolved. This CDR3 comprises 14 residues. Trimming removed 3 bases from V and 7 bases from J, with 13 bases in between. Germline values: CDR1 MNHNS, CDR2 SASEGT. The chain's CDR3 is CASSDPKGGNEQFF. Here the CDR3 DNA reads TGTGCCAGCAGTGACCCAAAAGGTGGTAATGAGCAGTTCTTC.

The gene calls are TRBV25-1 and TRBJ1-6; D ambiguous. The CDR3 runs 13 residues. The germline V gene has CDR1 MGHDK and CDR2 SYGVNS. V was trimmed by 2 bases and J by 7 bases, leaving 6 bases between them. The CDR3 coding sequence is TGTGCCAGCAGTGAAGCTGGGAATTCACCCCTCCACTTT. Its translation is CASSEAGNSPLHF. The variable domain in full, with the rest retrieved from reference TRBV25-1 and TRBJ1-6, is EADIYQTPRYLVIGTGKKITLECSQTMGHDKMYWYQQDPGMELHLIHYSYGVNSTEKGDLSSESTVSRIRTEHFPLTLESARPSHTSQYLCASSEAGNSPLHFGNGTRLTVT.

The rearrangement joins TRBV5-5 to TRBJ2-3; 11 bases fit TRBD2. CDR1 SGHKS and CDR2 YYEKEE come from the germline V gene (reference sequence). CDR3 length equals 19 residues. V gave up 0 bases and J gave up 4 bases; unmatched junction bases: 13. The CDR3 spells CASSLGMLAGGPGADTQYF. CDR3 nucleotide sequence: TGTGCCAGCAGCTTGGGAATGCTAGCGGGAGGCCCCGGTGCAGATACGCAGTATTTT.

This chain joins TRBV20-1 and TRBJ2-7, with no clear D. With 6 bases removed from V and 5 bases from J, the gap between germline ends came to 11 bases. Per the germline V gene, CDR1 is DFQATT and CDR2 is SNEGSKA (reference sequence). The CDR3 is made up of 11 amino acids. The DNA for the CDR3 is TGCAGTGCCACGCGAGGTAACGAGCAGTACTTC. It specifies CSATRGNEQYF.